This T cell receptor (beta chain) was recorded in a study of blood T cell repertoires in COVID-19. This CDR3 region has 15 residues. The V end lost 1 base, the J end lost 0 bases, and 8 bases lay between the germline ends. The germline V gene encodes CDR1 SGHRS and CDR2 YFSETQ. Study members were between about 18 and 95 years old and lived in fewer than 30 US regions. In assigning cohorts, the study relied on participant-reported clinical history. Two negative PCRs, clearance, or symptom resolution characterized the recovered Cohort 3 donors. Methods used by the authors: How many nucleated cells were present was estimated from reference gene primer amplification. Here immunoSEQ multiplex PCR was the method, and the copy in TCRdb shows in-frame clones only, minus some. That table supplies the V and J calls and clone size; D and trimming were determined from the DNA. The table lists over 150,000 clones, approximately 84% of them singletons.

The specimen sequenced was PBMCs or T cells enriched from blood (not recorded which). The genes are TRBV5-1 and TRBJ2-1; D gene ambiguous. The sequence came from a woman between 50 and 59 years old who had recovered from COVID-19. CDR3 nucleotides: TGCGCCAGCAGCTTGAGTAGAGACTCCTACAATGAGCAGTTCTTC. It translates to CASSLSRDSYNEQFF.